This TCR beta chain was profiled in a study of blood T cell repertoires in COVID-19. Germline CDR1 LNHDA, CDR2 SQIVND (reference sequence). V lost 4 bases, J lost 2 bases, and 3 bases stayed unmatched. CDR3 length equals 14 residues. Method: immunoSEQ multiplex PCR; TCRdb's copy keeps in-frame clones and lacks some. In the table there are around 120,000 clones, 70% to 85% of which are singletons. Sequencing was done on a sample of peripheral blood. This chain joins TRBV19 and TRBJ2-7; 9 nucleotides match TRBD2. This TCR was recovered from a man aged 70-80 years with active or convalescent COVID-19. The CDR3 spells CASSKTSGPYEQYF. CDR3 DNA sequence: TGTGCCAGTAGTAAGACTAGCGGACCCTACGAGCAGTACTTC.